This T cell receptor beta chain was sequenced during a study of blood T cell repertoires in COVID-19. Overall study context: The samples span acute and convalescent COVID-19 from the United States, Italy and Spain. T cells, B-cell-depleted T cells, or PBMCs supplied cDNA or gDNA.

Trimming took 3 bases from V and 0 from J, leaving 6 bases between them. The germline V gene encodes CDR1 KGHSH and CDR2 LQKENI. CDR3 length equals 14 residues. Authors' data handling: Estimates of nucleated cell counts were drawn from the amplification of reference gene primers. Profiling relied on immunoSEQ multiplex PCR, and the TCRdb table lists in-frame clones only, not all of them. The V and J calls and the clone size are those of that table, but D and trimming were determined from the DNA. The sample lists about 310,000 clones; roughly 85% were seen once. A PCR-confirmed or clinician-diagnosed COVID-19 case had contacted exposed participants within 2 weeks of entry.

This chain joins TRBV18 and TRBJ1-3; D unclear. The sequence derives from a woman in her thirties who had been exposed to COVID-19. The specimen was PBMCs or T cells enriched from blood (not recorded which). The CDR3 DNA reads TGTGCCAGCTCACCGGGGAGCTCTGGAAACACCATATATTTT. This codes for CASSPGSSGNTIYF.